This TCR beta chain stems from a study of cytomegalovirus exposure and HLA in healthy donors. Study-level findings and limits: A previous analysis found most TCR beta V segments productive roughly 90% or roughly 30% of the time.

To note about this clone: Its antigen is not identified.

The PCR made use of 60 Vbeta and 13 Jbeta primers. The assay was immunoSEQ multiplex PCR, and TCRdb's table has in-frame clones only and misses some. The table has some 140,000 clones, more than 70% seen once. The CDR3 contains 12 residues. Germline-derived CDR1 and CDR2 are SGHRS and YFSETQ. With 2 bases removed from V and 3 bases from J, the gap between germline ends came to 6 bases. The sample comprised PBMCs. The receptor was derived from a woman aged 30 to 39 in good health and CMV-seropositive. The chain carries TRBV5-1 and TRBJ2-7; a weak D match, TRBD1 (6 bases). CDR3 amino acids: CASSLQGYEQYF. CDR3 in DNA: TGCGCCAGCAGCTTACAGGGCTACGAGCAGTACTTC.